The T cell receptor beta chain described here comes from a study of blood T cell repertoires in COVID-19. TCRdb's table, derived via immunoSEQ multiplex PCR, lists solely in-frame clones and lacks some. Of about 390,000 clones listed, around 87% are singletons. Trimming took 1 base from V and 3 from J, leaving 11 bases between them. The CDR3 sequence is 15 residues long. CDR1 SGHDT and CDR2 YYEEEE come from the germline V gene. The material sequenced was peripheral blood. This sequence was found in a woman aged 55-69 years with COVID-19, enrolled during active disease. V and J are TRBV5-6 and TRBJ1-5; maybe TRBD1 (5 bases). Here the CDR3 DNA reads TGTGCCAGCAGCTTGTGGTCAGGGCACAATCAGCCCCAGCATTTT. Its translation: CASSLWSGHNQPQHF.